A single sample is the source of the 3 T cell receptor beta chains below, sequenced in a study of Ad26.COV2.S vaccination and SARS-CoV-2 variants. Here immunoSEQ multiplex PCR was the method, and the copy in TCRdb shows in-frame clones only, minus some. The sample includes 350,000 to 400,000 clones, 70% to 90% of them seen just once. Regarding treatment: roughly 18 received Ad26.COV2.S at low or high dose, single or two shots; 5 received placebo; per-sample allocation not given. Sampling happened 63 days after the first vaccine or placebo injection. The source was peripheral blood, collected in a trial of Ad26.COV2.S vaccine versus placebo. The receptors shown here come from a person aged 18-65 years who received the Ad26.COV2.S COVID-19 vaccine or a placebo.

V and J are TRBV3-1 (or the pseudogene TRBV3-2) and TRBJ2-7; no reliable D call. Germline CDR1 is LGHDT and CDR2 is YNNKEL (reference sequence). CDR3 length: 13 amino acids. Trimming cost V 5 bases and J 7 bases, with 15 bases left between them. CDR3 region: CASSSDVVGEQYF. CDR3 nucleotides: TGTGCCAGCAGCTCCGATGTGGTGGGGGAGCAGTACTTC.

J is TRBJ1-4 and V is TRBV6-1; 9 bases match TRBD1. The germline V gene encodes CDR1 MNHNS and CDR2 SASEGT. The CDR3 is made up of 15 amino acids. J lost 8 bases, V lost 2 bases, and 6 bases had no gene match. The CDR3 loop reads CASSEPGQGGEKLFF. The DNA for the CDR3 is TGTGCCAGCAGTGAACCGGGACAGGGAGGAGAAAAACTGTTTTTT.

The rearrangement joins TRBV19 to TRBJ2-5, with D perhaps TRBD2 (5 bases). The V and J ends lost 8 bases and 5 bases respectively, with 9 bases between them. Germline V gives CDR1 LNHDA, CDR2 SQIVND (reference sequence). The CDR3 consists of 11 residues. The CDR3 here is CASSQRETQYF. The CDR3 DNA is TGTGCCAGTTCCCAGCGGGAGACCCAGTACTTC.